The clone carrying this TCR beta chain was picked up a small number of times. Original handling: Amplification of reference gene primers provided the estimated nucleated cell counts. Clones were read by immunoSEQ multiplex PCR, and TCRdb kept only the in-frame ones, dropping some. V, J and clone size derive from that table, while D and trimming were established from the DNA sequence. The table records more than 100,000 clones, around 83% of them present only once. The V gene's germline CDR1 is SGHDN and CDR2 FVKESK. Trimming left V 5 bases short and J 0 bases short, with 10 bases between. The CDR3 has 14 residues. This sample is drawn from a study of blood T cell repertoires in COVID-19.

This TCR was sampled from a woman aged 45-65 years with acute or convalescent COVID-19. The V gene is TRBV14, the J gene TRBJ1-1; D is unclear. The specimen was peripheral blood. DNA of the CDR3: TGTGCCAGCAGCACGCCAGGAATGAACACTGAAGCTTTCTTT. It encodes CASSTPGMNTEAFF.